This TCR beta chain came from a study of breast tumors, draining lymph nodes, adjacent tissues. Overall study findings and caveats: Tumor and nontumor repertoires were significantly more similar in luminal-like than in basal-like breast cancer. The data were judged consistent with most tumor T cells coming from lymph node and expanding in tumor. Tumor repertoires ranked between lymph nodes and nontumor tissue in diversity, with V and J gene preferences.

The table lists this clonotype with many counts. The antigen remains undetermined. TCRdb itself ran the multiplex PCR reads through MiXCR, one entry per CDR3 protein. Of about 230,000 distinct CDR3 sequences listed, approximately 29% were seen once; the top ten hold approximately 1.5%. V dropped 4 bases and J dropped 6 bases, with 19 bases sitting between them. The V gene's germline CDR1 is MGHRA and CDR2 YSYEKL. The CDR3 covers 16 residues. The lymph nodes were axillary draining lymph nodes from breast cancer patients. The sequencing sample was made of axillary lymph node tissue. This receptor was identified in a female donor with breast cancer. Some clones in this sample may be carry-over from other donors' samples. V and J are TRBV4-1 and TRBJ2-1; the D gene could be TRBD1 or TRBD2 (6 bases each). CDR3 DNA: TGCGCCAGCAGCCCGCCGGAGGGGGAAAGTCGCAATGAGCAGTTCTTC. Translated: CASSPPEGESRNEQFF.